This T cell receptor (beta chain) was profiled in a study of CD8 T cells in Susac syndrome. The RNA, roughly 0.45 to 1 ug, was put through reverse transcription using random hexamers. Amplification of TCR beta CDR3 spanned 54 Vbeta and 13 Jbeta via immunoSEQ multiplex PCR. Each CDR3 protein is one row after TCRdb ran MiXCR on the immunoSEQ multiplex PCR reads. The sample has roughly 180,000 distinct CDR3 sequences; approximately 93% are singletons. The ends were cut back, 0 bases at V and 4 bases at J, with 13 bases in the middle. CDR3 length: 16 residues. Per germline, CDR1 MGHRA and CDR2 YSYEKL. The chain uses TRBV4-1 and TRBJ1-5, with a tentative D call TRBD1 (5 bases). This clonotype originated in a human donor with multiple sclerosis. The sequenced sample was CD4+ T cells from PBMCs. In nucleotides, the CDR3 is TGCGCCAGCAGCCAAGATCACGGACAAGTAAATCAGCCCCAGCATTTT. It specifies CASSQDHGQVNQPQHF.